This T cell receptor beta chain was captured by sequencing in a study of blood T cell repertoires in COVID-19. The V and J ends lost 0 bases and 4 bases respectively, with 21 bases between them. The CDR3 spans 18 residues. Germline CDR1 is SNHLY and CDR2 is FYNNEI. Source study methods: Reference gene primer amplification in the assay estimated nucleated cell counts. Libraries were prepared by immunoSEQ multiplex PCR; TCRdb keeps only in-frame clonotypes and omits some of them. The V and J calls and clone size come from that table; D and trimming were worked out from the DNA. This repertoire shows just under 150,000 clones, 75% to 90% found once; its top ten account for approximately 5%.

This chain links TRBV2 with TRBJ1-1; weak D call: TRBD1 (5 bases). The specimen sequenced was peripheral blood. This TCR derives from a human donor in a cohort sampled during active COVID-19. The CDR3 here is CASSEAVYRYGAATEAFF. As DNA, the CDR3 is TGTGCCAGCAGTGAAGCGGTATACCGGTATGGGGCGGCCACTGAAGCTTTCTTT.